These 21 T cell receptor beta chains originate from one sample sequenced in a study of chronic HIV infection and antiretroviral therapy. TCRdb re-analysed the 5' RACE reads in MiXCR, keeping a single row per CDR3 protein. The sample records 40,000 to 50,000 distinct CDR3 sequences, 15% to 20% being singletons. The material sequenced was peripheral blood. The receptors stem from an adult who had HIV and had not received antiretroviral therapy, or was an uninfected healthy control (not recorded which).

There are a few counts of this clonotype. J is TRBJ2-3 and V is TRBV28; weak D call: TRBD2 (7 bases). Germline V gene data show CDR1 as MDHEN and CDR2 as SYDVKM. The CDR3 is 14 residues long. V was clipped by 7 bases and J by 5 bases, with 16 bases between them. CDR3 residues: CASKIGGGQDTQYF. In nucleotides, the CDR3 is TGTGCCAGCAAAATTGGCGGGGGACAAGATACGCAGTATTTT.

The chain recombines TRBV7-9 with TRBJ1-4, with 7 bases that match TRBD1. The CDR3 consists of 15 residues. The germline CDR1 and CDR2 sequences are SEHNR and FQNEAQ (reference sequence). V trimming: 3 bases; J trimming: 3 bases; junction bases outside the gene matches: 4. The CDR3 DNA follows: TGTGCCAGCAGCTTGGCCGGGACAGCTAATGAAAAACTGTTTTTT. Protein sequence: CASSLAGTANEKLFF.

The table lists this clonotype with a few counts. The chain carries TRBV6-6 and TRBJ1-3; D is possibly TRBD1 (5 bases). From germline, CDR1 is MNHNY and CDR2 SVGAGI (reference sequence). The CDR3 sequence is 16 residues long. V dropped 2 bases and J dropped 3 bases, with 14 bases sitting between them. The CDR3 coding sequence is TGTGCCAGCAGTTACGGGGGAGGGGCGGATGGAAACACCATATATTTT. It yields the protein CASSYGGGADGNTIYF.

J is TRBJ1-1 and V is TRBV12-3 or TRBV12-4; D is ambiguous. Trimming removed 6 bases from V and 0 bases from J, with 14 bases in between. There are 15 residues in the CDR3. The CDR3 is CASRDTAEMNTEAFF. For the CDR3, the DNA is TGTGCCAGCAGAGATACCGCGGAAATGAACACTGAAGCTTTCTTT.

CDR3 DNA sequence: TGTGCCATCAGTGACGGCTATGGCTACACCTTC. It encodes CAISDGYGYTF. The rearrangement links TRBV10-3 to TRBJ1-2, with no clear D. Germline V gene sequence: CDR1 ENHRY, CDR2 SYGVKD. The V end was cut by 3 bases, the J end by 4 bases, with 3 bases between. This CDR3 has 11 amino acids.

The chain joins TRBV2 to TRBJ1-6, with TRBD1 matching over 7 bases. With V trimmed by 6 bases and J by 10 bases, 6 bases remained unmatched. This CDR3 is 13 amino acids long. The germline V gene encodes CDR1 SNHLY and CDR2 FYNNEI. CDR3 nucleotides: TGTGCCAGCAGCTACAGGGGATCCTCACCCCTCCACTTT. It is translated as CASSYRGSSPLHF.

The V and J genes are TRBV28 and TRBJ2-3; D uncertain. CDR3 length: 13 amino acids. Trimming pared 4 bases from V and 7 bases from J, leaving 12 bases between. Looked up from germline, CDR1 is MDHEN and CDR2 is SYDVKM. The CDR3 here is CASSSPDGYTQYF. The CDR3 region has the DNA TGTGCCAGCAGTTCCCCGGACGGGTATACGCAGTATTTT.

This clonotype has only a few counts. V is TRBV28 and J is TRBJ2-7; 9 bases align to TRBD1. V was pared by 5 bases and J by 2 bases, with 7 bases of the junction left unmatched. The CDR3 totals 15 residues. The V gene's germline CDR1 is MDHEN and CDR2 SYDVKM. The CDR3 sequence: CASSLRQGGAYEQYF. The CDR3 DNA is TGTGCCAGCAGTCTCCGACAGGGGGGGGCCTACGAGCAGTACTTC.

This clonotype appeared a few times. The chain has TRBV28 and TRBJ2-3; 8 nucleotides match TRBD1. J gave up 6 bases and V 1 base, and 6 bases lay outside the gene matches. CDR3 length equals 15 residues. In germline, CDR1 is MDHEN, CDR2 SYDVKM. The CDR3 DNA sequence: TGTGCCAGCAGTTTATTTTCAGGGGGCCGTGATACGCAGTATTTT. Translated, it gives CASSLFSGGRDTQYF.

J is TRBJ2-1 and V is TRBV5-1; no firm D call. Germline V CDR1 and CDR2: SGHRS, YFSETQ. The CDR3 extends over 14 amino acids. V was cut by 0 bases and J by 9 bases, with 13 bases left in between. The CDR3 region is CASSLADSWGEQFF. CDR3 coding DNA: TGCGCCAGCAGCTTGGCCGACTCCTGGGGTGAGCAGTTCTTC.

The chain combines TRBV6-6 with TRBJ2-7, with TRBD1 matching over 9 bases. Trimming removed 7 bases from V and 6 bases from J; junction bases left unmatched: 10. Germline values: CDR1 MNHNY, CDR2 SVGAGI (reference sequence). The length of the CDR3 is 14 residues. The CDR3 nucleotides are TGTGCCAGCACCTCCCAGGGGACAGGGTTCGAGCAGTACTTC. Amino acids: CASTSQGTGFEQYF.

The rearrangement joins TRBV11-2 to TRBJ2-5; 9 nucleotides line up with TRBD2. The CDR3 runs to 17 residues. With V trimmed by 2 bases and J by 5 bases, 12 bases remained unmatched. From germline, CDR1 is SGHAT and CDR2 FQNNGV. The chain's CDR3 is CASSLRPGTSSRETQYF. The CDR3 DNA follows: TGTGCCAGCAGCTTACGACCGGGGACTAGCTCCCGGGAGACCCAGTACTTC.

Only a few counts were recorded for this clonotype. The CDR3 protein is CASSFRGTEAFF. The CDR3 coding sequence is TGTGCCAGCAGTTTCCGGGGTACTGAAGCTTTCTTT. The rearrangement uses TRBV12-3 or TRBV12-4 and TRBJ1-1, with D unresolved. The V gene lost 3 bases and the J gene lost 5 bases, with 7 bases spanning the gap. The CDR3 contains 12 residues.

The rearrangement joins TRBV20-1 to TRBJ1-2, with TRBD1 identical over 12 bases. V was pared by 4 bases and J by 3 bases, with 3 bases of the junction left unmatched. CDR1 and CDR2 from the germline V gene are DFQATT and SNEGSKA (reference sequence). This CDR3 has 14 amino acids. The DNA for the CDR3 is TGCAGTGCTATGGGGACAGGGGGCTACTATGGCTACACCTTC. Protein product: CSAMGTGGYYGYTF.

The rearrangement joins TRBV12-3 or TRBV12-4 to TRBJ2-1; TRBD1 matches at 8 bases. Unmatched junction bases numbered 6, after V lost 7 bases and J lost 7 bases. The CDR3 totals 13 residues. The CDR3 loop is CASNSGQENEQFF. In DNA, the CDR3 is TGTGCCAGCAATTCGGGACAGGAGAATGAGCAGTTCTTC.

The V and J genes are TRBV25-1 and TRBJ2-5; 8 nucleotides agree with TRBD2. The V and J ends lost 3 bases and 2 bases, in that order; junction bases with no gene match: 5. The CDR3 loop spans 15 amino acids. Germline assignment: CDR1 MGHDK and CDR2 SYGVNS. CDR3 nucleotide sequence: TGTGCCAGCAGTGAGGCGGGAGGAACACAAGAGACCCAGTACTTC. Its translation is CASSEAGGTQETQYF.

The chain employs TRBV5-1 and TRBJ1-4; possible D gene TRBD1, 5 bases. Germline V gene sequence: CDR1 SGHRS, CDR2 YFSETQ. This CDR3 region has 11 residues. Trimming took off 6 bases at V and 17 bases at J, with 17 bases between the two ends. In DNA form, the CDR3 reads TGCGCCAGCACCGGGGGGGACGGACGTTTTTTT. It yields the protein CASTGGDGRFF.

This clonotype occurred a few times. This sequence joins TRBV28 and TRBJ2-2, with a weak D call TRBD1 (6 bases). V shed 8 bases and J shed 0 bases, with 16 bases lying between them. The CDR3 sequence is 16 residues long. Germline CDR1 is MDHEN and CDR2 is SYDVKM. The CDR3 nucleotides read TGTGCCAGCCATGGTATCAGGGGCTCGAACACCGGGGAGCTGTTTTTT. As protein: CASHGIRGSNTGELFF.

CDR3 in DNA: TGCGCCAGCAGCCGGACAGGGGGCTTTACTGAAGCTTTCTTT. The encoded protein is CASSRTGGFTEAFF. The V and J genes are TRBV5-1 and TRBJ1-1; 11 nucleotides line up with TRBD1. V was pared by 4 bases and J by 5 bases, with 4 bases of the junction left unmatched. The CDR3 has 14 amino acids. Germline V gene data show CDR1 as SGHRS and CDR2 as YFSETQ.

The chain couples TRBV9 to TRBJ1-5; D uncertain. The CDR3 is 14 amino acids. V gave up 0 bases and J gave up 0 bases, with 4 bases separating them. CDR1 is SGDLS, CDR2 YYNGEE, per germline. The CDR3 region is CASSVDLSNQPQHF. The CDR3 nucleotides read TGTGCCAGCAGCGTAGACCTTAGCAATCAGCCCCAGCATTTT.

This clonotype was found a few times. The chain recombines TRBV13 with TRBJ2-7; 7 bases agree with TRBD2. Germline V gene sequence: CDR1 PRHDT, CDR2 FYEKMQ (reference sequence). V was clipped by 3 bases and J by 3 bases; unmatched bases: 5. This CDR3 has 14 amino acids. The CDR3 DNA is TGTGCCAGCAGCTTTGGCGGGAGTTTCTACGAGCAGTACTTC. Protein product: CASSFGGSFYEQYF.